This is a list of T cell receptor beta chains from one sample in a study of response to subunit inactivated influenza vaccine. A single record per CDR3 protein comes from TCRdb applying MiXCR to the RT-PCR reads. The sample shows a few hundred thousand distinct CDR3 sequences, approximately 7.3% of them seen only once. Material: PBMCs from blood, obtained roughly 24 months after vaccination. These receptors were taken from a man between 50 and 75 years old who received an inactivated influenza vaccine. Both conserved end residues are trimmed from each CDR3. The D gene is left open where the match is weak. Only some rows state a clone size, as once, few, many or a class for expanded clones.

D gene	V gene	J gene	clone size	CDR3 length	CDR3 protein
-	TRBV6-5	TRBJ1-2	many	12	ASSYLTGGGGYT
-	TRBV10-3	TRBJ2-3	many	12	AISDGGSTDTQY
-	TRBV18	TRBJ2-7	few	13	ASSPPGSPSYEQY
TRBD2	TRBV20-1	TRBJ2-1	many	12	SARDAGGLNEQF
-	TRBV2	TRBJ2-2	many	12	ASSRSGNTGELF
-	TRBV4-2	TRBJ2-2	few	10	ASSRLDGELF
-	TRBV6-1	TRBJ1-5	-	12	ASRPRGLGQPQH
TRBD2	TRBV20-1	TRBJ2-7	many	11	SAGIAGAPEQY
-	TRBV7-2	TRBJ2-7	few	12	ASSPVGAVGEQY
-	TRBV5-1	TRBJ1-4	many	14	ASSLATGARNEKLF
-	TRBV2	TRBJ1-2	-	11	ASSELLGYGYT
-	TRBV30	TRBJ2-5	-	9	AWELRGTQY
TRBD1	TRBV5-1	TRBJ2-4	-	11	ASKPGQGYIQY
-	TRBV7-2	TRBJ2-2	few	13	ASRRTPDSTGELF
-	TRBV5-1	TRBJ2-6	few	12	ASSFNSGANVLT
-	TRBV15	TRBJ2-7	many	12	ATSRGLGAYEQY
-	TRBV5-1	TRBJ2-5	-	10	ASSTSSGAQY